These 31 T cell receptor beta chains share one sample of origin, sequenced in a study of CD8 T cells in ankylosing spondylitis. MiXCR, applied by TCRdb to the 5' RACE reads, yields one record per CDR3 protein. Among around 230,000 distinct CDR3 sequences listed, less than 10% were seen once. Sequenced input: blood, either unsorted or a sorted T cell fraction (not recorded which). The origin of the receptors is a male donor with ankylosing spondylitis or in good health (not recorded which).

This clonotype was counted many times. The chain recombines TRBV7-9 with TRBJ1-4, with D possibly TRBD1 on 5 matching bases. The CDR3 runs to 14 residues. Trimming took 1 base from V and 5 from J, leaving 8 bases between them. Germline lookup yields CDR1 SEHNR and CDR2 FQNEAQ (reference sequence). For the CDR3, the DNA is TGTGCCAGCAGCTTAGGGGGGGACAATGAAAAACTGTTTTTT. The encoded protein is CASSLGGDNEKLFF.

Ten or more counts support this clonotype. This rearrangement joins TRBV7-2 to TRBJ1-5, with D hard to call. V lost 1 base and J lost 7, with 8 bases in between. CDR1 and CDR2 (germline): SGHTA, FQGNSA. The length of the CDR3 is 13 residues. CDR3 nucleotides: TGTGCCAGCAGCTTAGATGCCAGACAGCCCCAGCATTTT. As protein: CASSLDARQPQHF. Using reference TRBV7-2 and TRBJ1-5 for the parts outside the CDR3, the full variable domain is GAGVSQSPSNKVTEKGKDVELRCDPISGHTALYWYRQSLGQGLEFLIYFQGNSAPDKSGLPSDRFSAERTGGSVSTLTIQRTQQEDSAVYLCASSLDARQPQHFGDGTRLSIL.

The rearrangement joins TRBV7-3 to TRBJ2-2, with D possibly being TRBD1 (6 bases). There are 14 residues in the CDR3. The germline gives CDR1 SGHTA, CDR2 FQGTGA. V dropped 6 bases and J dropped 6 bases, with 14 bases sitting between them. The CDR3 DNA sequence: TGTGCCAGCAGTTCCGGATGGGGGCCCGGGGAGCTGTTTTTT. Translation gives CASSSGWGPGELFF.

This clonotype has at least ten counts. The CDR3 bases are TGTGCCAGCAGCCTCCAAGTAAGGTCGAACACTGAAGCTTTCTTT. This translates into CASSLQVRSNTEAFF. This sequence joins TRBV3-1 and TRBJ1-1; D ambiguous. With 4 bases removed from V and 1 base from J, the gap between germline ends came to 13 bases. The CDR3 runs to 15 residues. The germline CDR1 and CDR2 sequences are LGHDT and YNNKEL (reference sequence). Looking up the rest from reference TRBV3-1 and TRBJ1-1 gives the full variable domain: DTAVSQTPKYLVTQMGNDKSIKCEQNLGHDTMYWYKQDSKKFLKIMFSYNNKELIINETVPNRFSPKSPDKAHLNLHINSLELGDSAVYFCASSLQVRSNTEAFFGQGTRLTVV.

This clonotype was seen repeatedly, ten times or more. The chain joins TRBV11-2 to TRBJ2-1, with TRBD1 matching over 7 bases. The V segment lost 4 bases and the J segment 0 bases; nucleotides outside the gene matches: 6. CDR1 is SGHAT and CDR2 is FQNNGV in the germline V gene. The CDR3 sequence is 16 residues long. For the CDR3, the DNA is TGTGCCAGCAGCTCATTCCGGGACAGCTCCTACAATGAGCAGTTCTTC. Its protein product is CASSSFRDSSYNEQFF.

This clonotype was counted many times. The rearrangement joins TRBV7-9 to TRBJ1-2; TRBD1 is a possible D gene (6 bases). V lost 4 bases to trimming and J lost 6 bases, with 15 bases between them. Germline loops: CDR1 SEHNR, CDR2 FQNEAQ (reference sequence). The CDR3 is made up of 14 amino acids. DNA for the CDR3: TGTGCCAGCAGCTCGAACAGGGTCCCCCATGGCTACACCTTC. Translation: CASSSNRVPHGYTF.

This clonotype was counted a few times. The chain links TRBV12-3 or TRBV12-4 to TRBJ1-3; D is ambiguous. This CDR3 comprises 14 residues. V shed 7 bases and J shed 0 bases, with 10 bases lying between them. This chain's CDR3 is CASTFSASGNTIYF. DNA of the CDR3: TGTGCCAGCACATTTTCGGCCTCTGGAAACACCATATATTTT.

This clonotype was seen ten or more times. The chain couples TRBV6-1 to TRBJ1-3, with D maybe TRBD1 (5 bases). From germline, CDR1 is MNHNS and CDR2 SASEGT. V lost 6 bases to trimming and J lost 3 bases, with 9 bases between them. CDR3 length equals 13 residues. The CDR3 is CASSFGHGNTIYF. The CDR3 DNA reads TGTGCCAGCAGCTTTGGACATGGAAACACCATATATTTT.

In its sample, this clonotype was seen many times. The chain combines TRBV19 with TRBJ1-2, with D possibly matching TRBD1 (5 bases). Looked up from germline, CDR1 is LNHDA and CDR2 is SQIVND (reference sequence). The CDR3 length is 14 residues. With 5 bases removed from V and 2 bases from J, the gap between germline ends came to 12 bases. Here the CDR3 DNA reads TGTGCCAGTAGTCATCCTCGGGACAACTATGGCTACACCTTC. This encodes CASSHPRDNYGYTF.

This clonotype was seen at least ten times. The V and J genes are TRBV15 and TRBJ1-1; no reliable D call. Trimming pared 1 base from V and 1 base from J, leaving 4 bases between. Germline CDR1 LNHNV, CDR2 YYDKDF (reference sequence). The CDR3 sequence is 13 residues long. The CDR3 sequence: CATSRGQNTEAFF. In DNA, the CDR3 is TGTGCCACCAGCAGAGGACAGAACACTGAAGCTTTCTTT.

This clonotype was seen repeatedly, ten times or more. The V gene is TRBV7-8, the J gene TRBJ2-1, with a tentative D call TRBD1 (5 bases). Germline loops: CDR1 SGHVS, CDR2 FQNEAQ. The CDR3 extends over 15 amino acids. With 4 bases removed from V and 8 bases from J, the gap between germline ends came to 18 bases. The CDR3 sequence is CASSYKRSLGDEQFF. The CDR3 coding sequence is TGTGCCAGCAGCTACAAGCGCTCCCTAGGGGATGAGCAGTTCTTC.

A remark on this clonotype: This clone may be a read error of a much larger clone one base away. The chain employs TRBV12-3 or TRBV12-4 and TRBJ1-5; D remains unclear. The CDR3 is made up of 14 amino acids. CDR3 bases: TGTGCCAGCAGTCAGGACGCTAGCAATCTGCCCCAGCATTTT. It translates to CASSQDASNLPQHF.

The chain's CDR3 is CATCQGDNRNYGYTF. The DNA of the CDR3 is TGTGCCACCTGCCAAGGGGACAACAGGAACTATGGCTACACCTTC. V is TRBV3-1 and J is TRBJ1-2; the D gene is possibly TRBD1 (6 bases). This CDR3 has 15 residues. Germline CDR1 is LGHDT and CDR2 is YNNKEL (reference sequence). V was cut by 10 bases and J by 2 bases, with 20 bases left in between.

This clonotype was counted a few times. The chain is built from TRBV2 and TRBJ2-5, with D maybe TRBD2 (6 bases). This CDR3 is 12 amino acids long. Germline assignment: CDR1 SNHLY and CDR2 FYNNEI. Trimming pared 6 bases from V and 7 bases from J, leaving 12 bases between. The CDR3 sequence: CASSGLMLTQYF. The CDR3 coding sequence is TGTGCCAGCAGCGGACTAATGCTGACCCAGTACTTC. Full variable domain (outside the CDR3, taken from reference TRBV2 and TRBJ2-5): EPEVTQTPSHQVTQMGQEVILRCVPISNHLYFYWYRQILGQKVEFLVSFYNNEISEKSEIFDDQFSVERPDGSNFTLKIRSTKLEDSAMYFCASSGLMLTQYFGPGTRLLVL.

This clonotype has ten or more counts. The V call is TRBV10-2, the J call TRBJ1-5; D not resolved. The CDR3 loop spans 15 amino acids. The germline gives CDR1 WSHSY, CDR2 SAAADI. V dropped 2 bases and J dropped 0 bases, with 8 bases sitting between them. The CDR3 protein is CASSETKYSNQPQHF. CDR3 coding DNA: TGCGCCAGCAGTGAGACAAAATATAGCAATCAGCCCCAGCATTTT.

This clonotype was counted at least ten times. CDR3 nucleotide sequence: TGTGCCAGTAACCTCCGGGACGGATACTATGGCTACACCTTC. It translates to CASNLRDGYYGYTF. The J gene is TRBJ1-2, the V gene TRBV19; D is perhaps TRBD1 (5 bases). This CDR3 spans 14 amino acids. The V gene's germline CDR1 is LNHDA and CDR2 SQIVND (reference sequence). Trimming took off 7 bases at V and 3 bases at J, with 15 bases between the two ends.

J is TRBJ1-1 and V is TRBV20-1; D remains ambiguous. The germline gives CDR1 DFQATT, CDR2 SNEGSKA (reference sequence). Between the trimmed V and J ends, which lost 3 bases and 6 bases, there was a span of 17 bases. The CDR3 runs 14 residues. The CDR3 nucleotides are TGCAGTGCTAGGGATAGTCCGGGGAGGTCTGAAGCTTTCTTT. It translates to CSARDSPGRSEAFF.

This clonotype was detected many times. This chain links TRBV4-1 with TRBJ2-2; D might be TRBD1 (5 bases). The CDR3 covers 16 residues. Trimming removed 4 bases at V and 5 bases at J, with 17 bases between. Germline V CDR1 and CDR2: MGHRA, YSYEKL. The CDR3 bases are TGCGCCAGCAGCCCTCCACCAGGGCTGGGAACCGGGGAGCTGTTTTTT. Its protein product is CASSPPPGLGTGELFF.

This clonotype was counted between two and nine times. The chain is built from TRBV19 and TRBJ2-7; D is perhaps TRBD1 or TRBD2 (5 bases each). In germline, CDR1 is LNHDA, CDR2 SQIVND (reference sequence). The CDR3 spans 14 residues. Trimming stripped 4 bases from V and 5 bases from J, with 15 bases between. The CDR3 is CASSTQAGVHEQYF. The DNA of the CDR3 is TGTGCCAGTAGTACACAGGCCGGGGTCCACGAGCAGTACTTC.

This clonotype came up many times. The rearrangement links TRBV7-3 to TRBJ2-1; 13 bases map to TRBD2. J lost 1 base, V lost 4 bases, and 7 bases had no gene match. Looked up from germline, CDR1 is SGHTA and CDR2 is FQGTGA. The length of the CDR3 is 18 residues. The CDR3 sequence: CASSSTSGGPVSYNEQFF. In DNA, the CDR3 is TGTGCCAGCAGCTCGACTAGCGGGGGGCCGGTTTCCTACAATGAGCAGTTCTTC.

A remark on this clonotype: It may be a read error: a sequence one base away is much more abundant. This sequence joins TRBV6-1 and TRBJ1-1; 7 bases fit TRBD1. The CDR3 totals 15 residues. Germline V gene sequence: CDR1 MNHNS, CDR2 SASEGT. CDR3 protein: CASSVTGVMNTEAIF. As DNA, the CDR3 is TGTGCCAGCAGTGTCACAGGGGTAATGAACACTGAAGCTATCTTT.

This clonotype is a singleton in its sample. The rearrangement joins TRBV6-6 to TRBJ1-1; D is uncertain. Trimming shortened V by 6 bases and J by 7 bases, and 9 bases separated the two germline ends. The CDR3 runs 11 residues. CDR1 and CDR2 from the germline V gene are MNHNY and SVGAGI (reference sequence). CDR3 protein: CASRKGIEAFF. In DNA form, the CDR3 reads TGTGCCAGCAGAAAGGGCATTGAAGCTTTCTTT.

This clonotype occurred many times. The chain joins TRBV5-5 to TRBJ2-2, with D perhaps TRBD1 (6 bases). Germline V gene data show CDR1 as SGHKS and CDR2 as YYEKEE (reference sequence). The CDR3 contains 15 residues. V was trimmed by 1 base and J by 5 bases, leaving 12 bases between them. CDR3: CASSLSSGETGELFF. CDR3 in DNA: TGTGCCAGCAGCTTGTCGTCAGGGGAAACCGGGGAGCTGTTTTTT.

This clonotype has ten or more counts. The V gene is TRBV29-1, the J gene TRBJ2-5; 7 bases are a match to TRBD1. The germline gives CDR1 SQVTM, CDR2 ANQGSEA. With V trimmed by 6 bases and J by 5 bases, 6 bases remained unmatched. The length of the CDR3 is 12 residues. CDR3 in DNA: TGCAGCGTGACCACAGGGGTGGAGACCCAGTACTTC. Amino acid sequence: CSVTTGVETQYF.

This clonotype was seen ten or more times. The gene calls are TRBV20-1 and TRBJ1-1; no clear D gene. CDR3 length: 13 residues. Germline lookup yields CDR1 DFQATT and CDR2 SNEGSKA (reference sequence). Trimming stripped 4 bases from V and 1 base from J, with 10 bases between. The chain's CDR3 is CSAMLTTNTEAFF. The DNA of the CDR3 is TGCAGTGCTATGCTTACAACGAACACTGAAGCTTTCTTT.

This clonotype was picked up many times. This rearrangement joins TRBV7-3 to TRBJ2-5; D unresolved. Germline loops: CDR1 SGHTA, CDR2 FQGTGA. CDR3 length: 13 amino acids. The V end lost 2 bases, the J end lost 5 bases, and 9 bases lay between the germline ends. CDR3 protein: CASSLGPQETQYF. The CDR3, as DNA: TGTGCCAGCAGCTTAGGGCCCCAGGAGACCCAGTACTTC.

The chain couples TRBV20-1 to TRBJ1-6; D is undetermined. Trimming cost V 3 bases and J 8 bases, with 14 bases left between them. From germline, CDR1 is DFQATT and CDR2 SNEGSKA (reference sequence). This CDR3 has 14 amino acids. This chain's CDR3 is CSARSTVFDSPLHF. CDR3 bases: TGCAGTGCTAGGTCCACGGTTTTTGATTCACCCCTCCACTTT.

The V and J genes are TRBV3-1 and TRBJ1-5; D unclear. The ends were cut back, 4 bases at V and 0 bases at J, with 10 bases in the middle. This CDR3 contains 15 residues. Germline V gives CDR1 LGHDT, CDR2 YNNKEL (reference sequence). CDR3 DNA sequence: TGTGCCAGCAGCCCGGACGGGAATAGCAATCAGCCCCAGCATTTT. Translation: CASSPDGNSNQPQHF.

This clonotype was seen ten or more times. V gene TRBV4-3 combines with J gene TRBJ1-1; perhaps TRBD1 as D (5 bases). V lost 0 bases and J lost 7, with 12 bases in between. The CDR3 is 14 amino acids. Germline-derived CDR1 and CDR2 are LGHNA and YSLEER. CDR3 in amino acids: CASSQDRRQGEAFF. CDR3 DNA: TGCGCCAGCAGCCAAGATAGGCGGCAGGGTGAAGCTTTCTTT.

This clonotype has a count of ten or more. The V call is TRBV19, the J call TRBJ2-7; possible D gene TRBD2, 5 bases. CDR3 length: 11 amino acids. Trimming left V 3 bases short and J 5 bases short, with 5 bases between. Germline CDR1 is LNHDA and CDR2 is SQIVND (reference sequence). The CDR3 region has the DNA TGTGCCAGTAGTATCGGGAACGAGCAGTACTTC. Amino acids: CASSIGNEQYF.

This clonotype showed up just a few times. The CDR3 nucleotides are TGTGCCAGCAGCTTGGTAGAGGGGGCTAGCGGGAGGTTTCAAGAGACCCAGTACTTC. Translating gives CASSLVEGASGRFQETQYF. The V and J genes are TRBV5-6 and TRBJ2-5; 11 nucleotides line up with TRBD2. The germline V gene has CDR1 SGHDT and CDR2 YYEEEE. CDR3 length: 19 amino acids. V was clipped by 0 bases and J by 2 bases; unmatched bases: 12.